A selection of T cell receptor beta chains follows, all from one sample in a study of neoadjuvant anti-PD-1 for oral cavity cancer. The assay was immunoSEQ multiplex PCR, and TCRdb's table has in-frame clones only and misses some. Here the sample spans about 79,000 clones, around 83% being singletons. Here the sequenced sample was PBMCs, taken before nivolumab (anti-PD-1) treatment. The receptor source for this set is a person aged 35-80 years with oral cavity squamous cell carcinoma. Each CDR3 is given with its conserved first and last residue. Each record gives: clone size, V gene, D gene, J gene, CDR3 DNA, CDR3 protein. A D gene is named only where the DNA matches it firmly. Size values are once, few and many counts, or a class for expanded clones, and some rows have none.

abundance: few
v_gene: TRBV10-1
d_gene: NA
j_gene: TRBJ2-2
CDR3nt: TGCGCCAGCAGTGACCGCTTCACCGGGGAGCTGTTTTTT
CDR3aa: CASSDRFTGELFF

abundance: NA
v_gene: TRBV9
d_gene: NA
j_gene: TRBJ2-2
CDR3nt: TGTGCCAGCAGCGTAGGGGGAATCCCGAACACCGGGGAGCTGTTTTTT
CDR3aa: CASSVGGIPNTGELFF

abundance: NA
v_gene: TRBV4-1
d_gene: TRBD1
j_gene: TRBJ1-1
CDR3nt: TGCGCCAGCAGTTCACACAGGGGCTTCTATACCCTAACTGAAGCTTTCTTT
CDR3aa: CASSSHRGFYTLTEAFF

abundance: NA
v_gene: TRBV4-1
d_gene: TRBD1
j_gene: TRBJ2-2
CDR3nt: TGCGCCAGCAGCCAAGTGACAGGGATGTCCGGGGAGCTGTTTTTT
CDR3aa: CASSQVTGMSGELFF

abundance: once
v_gene: TRBV7-6
d_gene: TRBD1
j_gene: TRBJ2-7
CDR3nt: TGTGCCAGCAGCCGCCTCGGACAGGGGGCAACAGCGCGATACGAGCAGTACTTC
CDR3aa: CASSRLGQGATARYEQYF

abundance: NA
v_gene: TRBV19
d_gene: TRBD1
j_gene: TRBJ1-2
CDR3nt: TGTGCCAGTAGTCCCGGGACAGAACCCGGCTATGGCTACACCTTC
CDR3aa: CASSPGTEPGYGYTF

abundance: NA
v_gene: TRBV7-9
d_gene: TRBD1
j_gene: TRBJ1-2
CDR3nt: TGTGCCAGCAGCGTGACAGGGAATGGCTACACCTTC
CDR3aa: CASSVTGNGYTF

abundance: NA
v_gene: TRBV5-4
d_gene: NA
j_gene: TRBJ1-2
CDR3nt: TGTGCCAGCAGCCCTGGGGGGGAAGGCATCTATGGCTACACCTTC
CDR3aa: CASSPGGEGIYGYTF

abundance: NA
v_gene: TRBV4-1
d_gene: NA
j_gene: TRBJ2-1
CDR3nt: TGCGCCAGCAGCCGGGGGTCGGGACTCCGTCCGGCTGAGCAGTTCTTC
CDR3aa: CASSRGSGLRPAEQFF

abundance: NA
v_gene: TRBV5-5
d_gene: NA
j_gene: TRBJ2-7
CDR3nt: TGTGCCAGCAGCTTGACGGCAGGATCCTACGAGCAGTACTTC
CDR3aa: CASSLTAGSYEQYF

abundance: NA
v_gene: TRBV4-1
d_gene: TRBD1
j_gene: TRBJ2-7
CDR3nt: TGCGCCAGCAGATTCGACAGGGGCCGCCTAAGTTACGAGCAGTACTTC
CDR3aa: CASRFDRGRLSYEQYF

abundance: NA
v_gene: TRBV2
d_gene: NA
j_gene: TRBJ1-2
CDR3nt: TGTGCCAGCAGCGAGGTTGGAACTTATGGCTACACCTTC
CDR3aa: CASSEVGTYGYTF

abundance: once
v_gene: TRBV5-3
d_gene: NA
j_gene: TRBJ1-1
CDR3nt: TGTGCCAGAAGCTTTCGACCCACTCCCACTGAAGCTTTCTTT
CDR3aa: CARSFRPTPTEAFF

abundance: NA
v_gene: TRBV4-1
d_gene: NA
j_gene: TRBJ1-1
CDR3nt: TGCGCCAGCAGCCGAGGAGGACAAGGGAACACTGAAGCTTTCTTT
CDR3aa: CASSRGGQGNTEAFF

abundance: NA
v_gene: TRBV6-1
d_gene: TRBD1
j_gene: TRBJ1-1
CDR3nt: TGTGCCAGCAGAATGACAGGGTTCCCTGAAGCTTTCTTT
CDR3aa: CASRMTGFPEAFF

abundance: NA
v_gene: TRBV25-1
d_gene: NA
j_gene: TRBJ1-5
CDR3nt: TGTGCCAGCAGTGAATGGGGGGACCAGCCCCAGCATTTT
CDR3aa: CASSEWGDQPQHF

abundance: few
v_gene: TRBV5-1
d_gene: TRBD1
j_gene: TRBJ2-4
CDR3nt: TGCGCCAGCAGCAAAACAGGGGGCGCCGGAAACATTCAGTACTTC
CDR3aa: CASSKTGGAGNIQYF

abundance: NA
v_gene: TRBV9
d_gene: TRBD2
j_gene: TRBJ2-1
CDR3nt: TGTGCCAGCAGCGCCTACAGCGGGAGCTCCTACAATGAGCAGTTCTTC
CDR3aa: CASSAYSGSSYNEQFF

abundance: NA
v_gene: TRBV5-1
d_gene: NA
j_gene: TRBJ2-1
CDR3nt: TGCGCCAGCGAGGGAAGTGAGCAGTTCTTC
CDR3aa: CASEGSEQFF

abundance: NA
v_gene: TRBV5-4
d_gene: NA
j_gene: TRBJ1-2
CDR3nt: TGTGCCAGCAGCTTATCGGGGGGGGATAACTATGGCTACACCTTC
CDR3aa: CASSLSGGDNYGYTF

abundance: once
v_gene: TRBV30
d_gene: TRBD1
j_gene: TRBJ2-2
CDR3nt: TGTGCCTGGAGTAGGGGACAGGGAAGGGAGCTGTTTTTT
CDR3aa: CAWSRGQGRELFF

abundance: NA
v_gene: TRBV6-1
d_gene: NA
j_gene: TRBJ2-3
CDR3nt: TGTGCCAGCAGTGAATCCGGGAGCACAGATACGCAGTATTTT
CDR3aa: CASSESGSTDTQYF

abundance: NA
v_gene: TRBV5-5
d_gene: NA
j_gene: TRBJ1-2
CDR3nt: TGTGCCAGCAGCCCCTCAGGGACGGGCTATGGCTACACCTTC
CDR3aa: CASSPSGTGYGYTF

abundance: few
v_gene: TRBV5-1
d_gene: NA
j_gene: TRBJ2-7
CDR3nt: TGCGCCAGCAGCTCAGGTCCGGGACCCTACGAGCAGTACTTC
CDR3aa: CASSSGPGPYEQYF

abundance: NA
v_gene: TRBV2
d_gene: NA
j_gene: TRBJ2-7
CDR3nt: TGTGCCAGCAGTGAACGTTGGCGGCAGTACGAGCAGTACTTC
CDR3aa: CASSERWRQYEQYF

abundance: NA
v_gene: TRBV29-1
d_gene: NA
j_gene: TRBJ1-1
CDR3nt: TGCAGCGTTGGCGGGGTTGAAGCTTTCTTT
CDR3aa: CSVGGVEAFF

abundance: NA
v_gene: TRBV19
d_gene: TRBD1
j_gene: TRBJ2-1
CDR3nt: TGTGCCAGTAGTTCCTCGACAGGGTACAATGAGCAGTTCTTC
CDR3aa: CASSSSTGYNEQFF

abundance: NA
v_gene: TRBV11-2
d_gene: NA
j_gene: TRBJ2-5
CDR3nt: TGTGCCAGCAGATCATGGGGAGCGGGCCTGGGGGAGACCCAGTACTTC
CDR3aa: CASRSWGAGLGETQYF

abundance: NA
v_gene: TRBV6-5
d_gene: NA
j_gene: TRBJ2-7
CDR3nt: TGTGCCAGCAGTTACGGGGGCTCCTACGAGCAGTACTTC
CDR3aa: CASSYGGSYEQYF

abundance: NA
v_gene: TRBV6-1
d_gene: NA
j_gene: TRBJ2-1
CDR3nt: TGTGCCAGCAGTGAACAGTACAGTAGGCAGTTCTTC
CDR3aa: CASSEQYSRQFF

abundance: NA
v_gene: TRBV7-9
d_gene: NA
j_gene: TRBJ2-7
CDR3nt: TGTGCCAGCAGCTTATTGGTTTTGCCAGGACCCTACGAGCAGTACTTC
CDR3aa: CASSLLVLPGPYEQYF

abundance: NA
v_gene: TRBV6-6
d_gene: NA
j_gene: TRBJ2-2
CDR3nt: TGTGCCAGCAGATTAGAAGGCGGGGAGCTGTTTTTT
CDR3aa: CASRLEGGELFF

abundance: few
v_gene: TRBV30
d_gene: NA
j_gene: TRBJ1-3
CDR3nt: TGTGCTTCCGGGACAACGTCTGGAAACACCATATATTTT
CDR3aa: CASGTTSGNTIYF

abundance: NA
v_gene: TRBV5-1
d_gene: NA
j_gene: TRBJ2-7
CDR3nt: TGCGCCAGCAGCGAGCAGTCTTACACCTACGAGCAGTACTTC
CDR3aa: CASSEQSYTYEQYF

abundance: NA
v_gene: TRBV6-6
d_gene: TRBD2
j_gene: TRBJ2-5
CDR3nt: TGTGCCAGCAGACTAGCGGGGTTCGGCGAGACCCAGTACTTC
CDR3aa: CASRLAGFGETQYF

abundance: NA
v_gene: TRBV12-5
d_gene: NA
j_gene: TRBJ2-1
CDR3nt: TGTGCTAGTGGTTTGGTACTGGCGGGTACCGATGAGCAGTTCTTC
CDR3aa: CASGLVLAGTDEQFF

abundance: NA
v_gene: TRBV29-1
d_gene: NA
j_gene: TRBJ2-7
CDR3nt: TGCAGCGTTGCACCGGACAGCCGCGAGCAGTACTTC
CDR3aa: CSVAPDSREQYF